The 25 T cell receptor beta chains given below trace back to one sample, sequenced in a study of CD8+ T cells in alopecia areata. RNA extraction was followed by reverse transcription into cDNA, which acted as the sequencing template. Measured with immunoSEQ multiplex PCR; TCRdb has only the in-frame clones, and not every one. This table holds roughly 110,000 clones, 56% found once. Described treatment: oral pan-JAK inhibitor, 5-10 mg twice daily. The sequences come from CD4+ T cells sorted from blood, collected at week 24, from a patient treated with tofacitinib. The receptors were sampled from a human donor with alopecia areata.

The chain has TRBV15 and TRBJ2-3, with 8 bases aligning to TRBD2. V was pared by 0 bases and J by 0 bases, with 2 bases of the junction left unmatched. The CDR3 consists of 16 residues. Germline V gives CDR1 LNHNV, CDR2 YYDKDF (reference sequence). The CDR3 sequence: CATSRDLAGSTDTQYF. CDR3 nucleotides: TGTGCCACCAGCAGAGATTTAGCGGGGAGCACAGATACGCAGTATTTT. The whole variable domain, filled in from reference TRBV15 and TRBJ2-3, reads DAMVIQNPRYQVTQFGKPVTLSCSQTLNHNVMYWYQQKSSQAPKLLFHYYDKDFNNEADTPDNFQSRRPNTSFCFLDIRSPGLGDTAMYLCATSRDLAGSTDTQYFGPGTRLTVL.

The CDR3 region is CASSRETQYF. DNA for the CDR3: TGTGCCAGCAGTAGAGAGACCCAGTACTTC. The chain combines TRBV6-6 with TRBJ2-5; D remains ambiguous. Germline CDR1 is MNHNY and CDR2 is SVGAGI (reference sequence). The CDR3 covers 10 residues. The germline V and J ends were trimmed by 5 bases and 4 bases, with 2 bases remaining between them.

This chain joins TRBV7-8 and TRBJ1-5; no reliable D call. V was shortened by 3 bases and J by 1 base, with 10 bases between the two germline ends. Germline V CDR1 and CDR2: SGHVS, FQNEAQ. This CDR3 contains 15 residues. CDR3 DNA sequence: TGTGCCAGCAGCTTGGGCCCTTGGAGCAATCAGCCCCAGCATTTT. This gives the protein CASSLGPWSNQPQHF.

This clone has a handful of counts. Written as DNA, the CDR3 is TGCGCCAGCATCGATTACGGACAGGCTAACTATGGCTACACCTTC. Translation gives CASIDYGQANYGYTF. The J gene is TRBJ1-2, the V gene TRBV5-1; 7 bases line up with TRBD1. Looked up from germline, CDR1 is SGHRS and CDR2 is YFSETQ. The CDR3 has 15 amino acids. V lost 6 bases and J lost 0; bases outside the gene matches: 8.

The chain carries TRBV27 and TRBJ2-2, with 7 bases aligning to TRBD2. CDR1 and CDR2 (germline): MNHEY, SMNVEV (reference sequence). J was trimmed by 10 bases and V by 0 bases; bases with no gene match: 8. The CDR3 has 15 amino acids. The CDR3: CASSLSSRTRKELFF. CDR3 nucleotides: TGTGCCAGCAGTTTATCGAGCAGGACTAGGAAGGAGCTGTTTTTT.

V gene TRBV11-2 combines with J gene TRBJ2-2; D is undetermined. Germline V gives CDR1 SGHAT, CDR2 FQNNGV. Trimming left V 4 bases short and J 4 bases short, with 7 bases between. The CDR3 is 13 amino acids. In DNA, the CDR3 is TGTGCCAGCAGCTCATCGACCACCGGGGAGCTGTTTTTT. It translates to CASSSSTTGELFF.

The chain uses TRBV6-5 and TRBJ2-7, with D tentatively TRBD1 (5 bases). Trimming took off 0 bases at V and 4 bases at J, with 7 bases between the two ends. Germline V lookup: CDR1 MNHEY, CDR2 SVGAGI. The CDR3 is 13 residues long. The CDR3 protein is CASSYSAGYEQYF. The CDR3 nucleotides are TGTGCCAGCAGTTACTCGGCAGGGTACGAGCAGTACTTC.

This clone was counted only a few times. The chain has TRBV7-2 and TRBJ2-7; possible D gene TRBD1, 7 bases. V was clipped by 4 bases and J by 6 bases, with 16 bases between them. The CDR3 consists of 14 residues. From germline, CDR1 is SGHTA and CDR2 FQGNSA. The CDR3 reads CASSSQGRRGEQYF. In DNA form, the CDR3 reads TGTGCCAGCAGCTCACAGGGGAGGAGGGGCGAGCAGTACTTC.

This clone came up once. This chain connects TRBV30 to TRBJ1-6, with D possibly TRBD1 on 6 matching bases. Germline V gives CDR1 GTSNPN, CDR2 SVGIG (reference sequence). Trimming left V 2 bases short and J 8 bases short, with 13 bases between. The CDR3 spans 14 residues. This chain's CDR3 is CAWSQQGVDSPLHF. The CDR3 DNA reads as TGTGCCTGGAGTCAACAGGGTGTAGATTCACCCCTCCACTTT.

The chain couples TRBV23-1 to TRBJ1-3, with 7 positions matching TRBD1. TRBV23-1 is an open reading frame, and its role is uncertain. V was clipped by 0 bases and J by 0 bases; unmatched bases: 5. The CDR3 contains 17 residues. The CDR3 DNA is TGCGCCAGCAGTCAATCACAAGGGGGCGACTCTGGAAACACCATATATTTT. This codes for CASSQSQGGDSGNTIYF.

The V and J genes are TRBV7-2 and TRBJ1-6; 7 bases agree with TRBD1. This CDR3 spans 13 amino acids. V was pared by 6 bases and J by 10 bases, with 6 bases of the junction left unmatched. CDR1 SGHTA and CDR2 FQGNSA come from the germline V gene. CDR3 bases: TGTGCCAGCAGTCCGGGACAGTCGTCACCCCTCCACTTT. The encoded protein is CASSPGQSSPLHF.

V gene TRBV6-5 combines with J gene TRBJ2-1; the D is unclear. CDR3 length: 13 amino acids. V gave up 2 bases and J gave up 4 bases, with 6 bases separating them. In germline, CDR1 is MNHEY, CDR2 SVGAGI. The DNA of the CDR3 is TGTGCCAGCAGTTACGGCGTGTACAATGAGCAGTTCTTC. Translated, it gives CASSYGVYNEQFF.

The CDR3, as DNA: TGTGCCTGGAGCCAAGGGACAGTTGAAGCTTTCTTT. It yields the protein CAWSQGTVEAFF. The V and J genes are TRBV30 and TRBJ1-1; TRBD1 matches 7 bases. The trim removed 3 bases at V and 7 bases at J, leaving 5 bases unmatched. This CDR3 is 12 amino acids long. The germline V gene encodes CDR1 GTSNPN and CDR2 SVGIG (reference sequence).

This clone was picked up a small number of times. The chain recombines TRBV2 with TRBJ1-4, with D possibly TRBD1 on 6 matching bases. CDR3 size: 13 residues. Germline loops: CDR1 SNHLY, CDR2 FYNNEI. The V and J ends lost 7 bases and 8 bases respectively, with 14 bases between them. The CDR3 DNA is TGTGCCAGCAACCGACAGGTCGGGGAAAAACTGTTTTTT. It encodes CASNRQVGEKLFF.

This clone was found a few times. The V and J genes are TRBV7-9 and TRBJ1-1; the D gene is possibly TRBD1 (5 bases). Per the germline V gene, CDR1 is SEHNR and CDR2 is FQNEAQ (reference sequence). Between the trimmed V and J ends, which lost 5 bases and 0 bases, there was a span of 13 bases. This CDR3 has 15 amino acids. The CDR3: CASSPRGTLNTEAFF. Here the CDR3 DNA reads TGTGCCAGCAGCCCCCGAGGGACCTTGAACACTGAAGCTTTCTTT.

In this sample, this clone turned up a few times. The genes are TRBV6-5 and TRBJ2-7, with D tentatively TRBD1 (5 bases). Trimming left V 2 bases short and J 0 bases short, with 8 bases between. This CDR3 has 14 amino acids. Per germline, CDR1 MNHEY and CDR2 SVGAGI. The DNA for the CDR3 is TGTGCCAGCAGTTACAGGGGCACCTCCTACGAGCAGTACTTC. Translating it yields CASSYRGTSYEQYF.

The table lists this clone with a few counts. J is TRBJ1-6 and V is TRBV30; no clear D. Germline CDR1 and CDR2: GTSNPN and SVGIG (reference sequence). The V end lost 1 base, the J end lost 4 bases, and 5 bases lay between the germline ends. The CDR3 contains 13 residues. CDR3 nucleotides: TGTGCCTGGAGTGAACAGTATAATTCACCCCTCCACTTT. This sequence encodes CAWSEQYNSPLHF.

This clone was found a few times. The CDR3 sequence is CASSQTGTVPLHF. The CDR3 region has the DNA TGTGCCAGCAGCCAAACCGGGACAGTCCCCCTCCACTTT. The rearrangement links TRBV14 to TRBJ1-6; 7 nucleotides align to TRBD1. Trimming cost V 2 bases and J 13 bases; bases outside gene matches: 5. The CDR3 covers 13 residues. The germline V gene encodes CDR1 SGHDN and CDR2 FVKESK.

V usage is TRBV27 and J usage is TRBJ1-6; 7 nucleotides align to TRBD1. Trimming cost V 2 bases and J 10 bases; bases outside gene matches: 8. Germline V lookup: CDR1 MNHEY, CDR2 SMNVEV (reference sequence). The CDR3 covers 15 residues. The CDR3 is CASSLKTGTNSPLHF. The CDR3 DNA is TGTGCCAGCAGTTTAAAGACAGGGACGAACTCACCCCTCCACTTT.

The chain employs TRBV7-2 and TRBJ2-5, with D hard to call. V was cut by 0 bases and J by 2 bases, with 10 bases left in between. This CDR3 contains 15 residues. Germline V lookup: CDR1 SGHTA, CDR2 FQGNSA. The CDR3 is CASSLAGGRQETQYF. The CDR3 DNA sequence: TGTGCCAGCAGCTTAGCTGGTGGCAGACAAGAGACCCAGTACTTC.

CDR3 DNA sequence: TGTGCCAGCAGCCCTACCGCGTCTGGGGCCAACGTCCTGACTTTC. It encodes CASSPTASGANVLTF. The gene calls are TRBV7-9 and TRBJ2-6, with D unclear. Between the trimmed V and J ends, which lost 5 bases and 1 base, there was a span of 9 bases. CDR1 and CDR2 from the germline V gene are SEHNR and FQNEAQ (reference sequence). The CDR3 length is 15 residues.

The chain uses TRBV15 and TRBJ2-7; D gene uncertain. The germline V gene encodes CDR1 LNHNV and CDR2 YYDKDF (reference sequence). The CDR3 contains 14 residues. Trimming stripped 0 bases from V and 2 bases from J, with 8 bases between. The CDR3 reads CATSRDQMAYEQYF. In DNA, the CDR3 is TGTGCCACCAGCAGAGATCAGATGGCCTACGAGCAGTACTTC.

The chain is built from TRBV5-1 and TRBJ1-6; 11 nucleotides line up with TRBD1. Germline values: CDR1 SGHRS, CDR2 YFSETQ. Germline trimming cut 1 base from V and 8 bases from J; bases unmatched to any gene: 2. This CDR3 is 15 amino acids long. The CDR3 DNA is TGCGCCAGCAGCTTGCGGACAGGGGGCTATTCACCCCTCCACTTT. Protein sequence: CASSLRTGGYSPLHF.

This chain joins TRBV21-1 and TRBJ1-5; the table's D call of TRBD1 was not tested on the DNA. TRBV21-1 is assigned pseudogene status. CDR3 length equals 16 residues. The CDR3 DNA is TGTGCCAGCAGCAAAGAGCGACAGGGGTACTATCAGCCCCAGCATTTT. It is translated as CASSKERQGYYQPQHF.

The chain combines TRBV29-1 with TRBJ1-1; D is ambiguous. This CDR3 has 13 amino acids. Germline V gene sequence: CDR1 SQVTM, CDR2 ANQGSEA. V was trimmed by 4 bases and J by 0 bases, leaving 9 bases between them. The CDR3 DNA sequence: TGCAGCGTTGTAGAAAGTGTGAACACTGAAGCTTTCTTT. Encoded protein: CSVVESVNTEAFF. Full variable domain (remainder filled in from reference TRBV29-1 and TRBJ1-1): SAVISQKPSRDICQRGTSLTIQCQVDSQVTMMFWYRQQPGQSLTLIATANQGSEATYESGFVIDKFPISRPNLTFSTLTVSNMSPEDSSIYLCSVVESVNTEAFFGQGTRLTVV.